This entry features one TCR beta chain sequence. TCRdb keeps only in-frame clones here, not all; method: immunoSEQ multiplex PCR. This sample has 70,000 to 85,000 clones; roughly 78% occur once, and the top ten carry about 10%. The source of the sample is a study of blood T cell repertoires in COVID-19. Across the whole study: The United States, Italy and Spain were the sources of the acute and convalescent COVID-19 samples.

Sequencing was done on a sample of peripheral blood. The sequence was collected from a man between 60 and 75 years old with acute or convalescent COVID-19.

The CDR3 reads CASSLNRANGYTF. CDR3 bases: TGTGCCAGCAGTTTAAACCGCGCTAATGGCTACACCTTC. The V call is TRBV27, the J call TRBJ1-2; no definite D call. Deletions cut 2 bases from V and 6 bases from J, with 10 bases between. CDR3 length: 13 amino acids. Germline CDR1 reads MNHEY; CDR2 reads SMNVEV (reference sequence).